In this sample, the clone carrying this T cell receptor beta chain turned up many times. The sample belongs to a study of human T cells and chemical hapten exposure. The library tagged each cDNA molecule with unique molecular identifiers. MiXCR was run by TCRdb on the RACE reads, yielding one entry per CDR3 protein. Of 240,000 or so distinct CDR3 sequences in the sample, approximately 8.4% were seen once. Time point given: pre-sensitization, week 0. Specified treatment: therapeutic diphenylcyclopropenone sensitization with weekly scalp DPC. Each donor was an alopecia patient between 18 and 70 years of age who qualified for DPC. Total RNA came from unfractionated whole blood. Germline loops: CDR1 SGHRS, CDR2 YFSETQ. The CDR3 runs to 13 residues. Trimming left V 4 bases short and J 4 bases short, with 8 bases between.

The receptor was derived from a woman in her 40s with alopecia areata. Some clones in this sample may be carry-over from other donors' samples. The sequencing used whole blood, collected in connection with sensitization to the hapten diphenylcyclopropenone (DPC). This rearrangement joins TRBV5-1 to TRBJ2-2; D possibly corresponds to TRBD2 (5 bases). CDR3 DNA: TGCGCCAGCAGCCCCAGCGGCACCGGGGAGCTGTTTTTT. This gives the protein CASSPSGTGELFF.